Presented here are 27 T cell receptor beta chains from one specimen sequenced in a study of CD8 T cell repertoires and HIV-1 epitope variants. TCRdb's table, derived via immunoSEQ multiplex PCR, lists solely in-frame clones and lacks some. The sample holds roughly 4,900 clones, roughly 64% seen once. These receptors have no known antigen. The sample was cultured CD8+ T cells derived from PBMCs. These receptors were obtained from a male donor with HIV.

This chain uses TRBV4-3 with TRBJ2-4; D may be TRBD1 (5 bases). This CDR3 is 13 amino acids long. Trimming cost V 1 base and J 12 bases, with 13 bases left between them. The germline gives CDR1 LGHNA, CDR2 YSLEER. CDR3 residues: CASSQGVSDTQYF. CDR3 coding DNA: TGCGCCAGCAGCCAAGGGGTGTCGGACACTCAGTACTTC.

V and J are TRBV5-4 and TRBJ1-4, with 8 bases aligning to TRBD1. From germline, CDR1 is SGHNT and CDR2 YYREEE (reference sequence). This CDR3 is 15 amino acids long. The J segment lost 0 bases and the V segment lost 4 bases, leaving 2 bases of the junction unmatched. Written as DNA, the CDR3 is TGTGCCAGCAGCCAGACAGGGGCAACTAATGAAAAACTGTTTTTT. This gives the protein CASSQTGATNEKLFF. The variable domain in full, completed from reference TRBV5-4 and TRBJ1-4, reads ETGVTQSPTHLIKTRGQQVTLRCSSQSGHNTVSWYQQALGQGPQFIFQYYREEENGRGNFPPRFSGLQFPNYSSELNVNALELDDSALYLCASSQTGATNEKLFFGSGTQLSVL.

This sequence joins TRBV5-5 and TRBJ2-5; possible D gene TRBD1, 6 bases. Germline V gives CDR1 SGHKS, CDR2 YYEKEE (reference sequence). CDR3 length: 14 amino acids. The V end was cut by 3 bases, the J end by 5 bases, with 14 bases between. CDR3 DNA sequence: TGTGCCAGCAGCTATAGACAGGCAGTGGAGACCCAGTACTTC. The encoded protein is CASSYRQAVETQYF.

The chain has TRBV10-2 and TRBJ2-7; 8 nucleotides align to TRBD2. Germline V lookup: CDR1 WSHSY, CDR2 SAAADI. V dropped 3 bases and J dropped 2; count of bases not matched to a gene: 6. CDR3 length: 15 residues. CDR3 nucleotides: TGCGCCAGCAGTGATCCCGAACTAGCGGCCTACGAGCAGTACTTC. Residues: CASSDPELAAYEQYF.

This chain joins TRBV4-3 and TRBJ1-2, with D perhaps TRBD1 (5 bases). The CDR3 has 15 residues. CDR1 is LGHNA and CDR2 is YSLEER in the germline V gene. The V gene lost 0 bases and the J gene lost 0 bases, with 8 bases spanning the gap. This CDR3 reads CASSQEGGPNYGYTF. CDR3 nucleotides: TGCGCCAGCAGCCAAGAGGGGGGTCCTAACTATGGCTACACCTTC.

The chain is built from TRBV5-1 and TRBJ1-4; 8 bases align to TRBD1. V lost 2 bases and J lost 4; bases outside the gene matches: 1. The V gene's germline CDR1 is SGHRS and CDR2 YFSETQ. This CDR3 is built from 14 residues. CDR3 loop: CASSLGQGNEKLFF. The CDR3 DNA follows: TGCGCCAGCAGCTTAGGACAGGGTAATGAAAAACTGTTTTTT.

The V and J genes are TRBV7-3 and TRBJ1-1, with D possibly being TRBD1 (6 bases). The CDR3 extends over 15 amino acids. V was cut by 5 bases and J by 1 base, with 14 bases left in between. The germline CDR1 and CDR2 sequences are SGHTA and FQGTGA. Here the CDR3 reads CASSLMDSPNTEAFF. CDR3 sequence (DNA): TGTGCCAGCAGCCTTATGGACAGTCCGAACACTGAAGCTTTCTTT. Looking up the rest from reference TRBV7-3 and TRBJ1-1 gives the full variable domain: GAGVSQTPSNKVTEKGKYVELRCDPISGHTALYWYRQSLGQGPEFLIYFQGTGAADDSGLPNDRFFAVRPEGSVSTLKIQRTERGDSAVYLCASSLMDSPNTEAFFGQGTRLTVV.

This sequence joins TRBV28 and TRBJ1-6; TRBD1 is a possible D gene (6 bases). This CDR3 spans 16 amino acids. With 6 bases removed from V and 0 bases from J, the gap between germline ends came to 12 bases. Per germline, CDR1 MDHEN and CDR2 SYDVKM. CDR3 bases: TGTGCCAGCAGGCAGCAGGGGAGCTCCTATAATTCACCCCTCCACTTT. Amino acid sequence: CASRQQGSSYNSPLHF.

This clone was seen more than once but under ten times. The V call is TRBV19, the J call TRBJ1-6; D is unresolved. In germline, CDR1 is LNHDA, CDR2 SQIVND (reference sequence). The ends were cut back, 10 bases at V and 9 bases at J, with 16 bases in the middle. This CDR3 region has 13 residues. CDR3 region: CATLADGSSPLHF. The DNA of the CDR3 is TGTGCCACCCTGGCAGACGGGAGTTCACCCCTCCACTTT. Filled out from reference TRBV19 and TRBJ1-6, the complete variable domain reads DGGITQSPKYLFRKEGQNVTLSCEQNLNHDAMYWYRQDPGQGLRLIYYSQIVNDFQKGDIAEGYSVSREKKESFPLTVTSAQKNPTAFYLCATLADGSSPLHFGNGTRLTVT.

There are a few counts of this clone. This CDR3 is CASSSGEEAFF. CDR3 nucleotides: TGTGCCAGCAGTTCCGGGGAGGAAGCTTTCTTT. This rearrangement joins TRBV28 to TRBJ1-1; D ambiguous. The germline V and J ends were trimmed by 4 bases and 8 bases, with 8 bases remaining between them. Looked up from germline, CDR1 is MDHEN and CDR2 is SYDVKM. The CDR3 has 11 residues.

This clone was observed a handful of times. The chain has TRBV10-2 and TRBJ1-2; no clear D gene. The CDR3 runs to 12 residues. Germline values: CDR1 WSHSY, CDR2 SAAADI. Deletions cut 7 bases from V and 2 bases from J, with 8 bases between. The CDR3 spells CASTDGNYGYTF. For the CDR3, the DNA is TGCGCCAGCACCGACGGAAACTATGGCTACACCTTC.

The chain carries TRBV2 and TRBJ1-5, with 12 positions matching TRBD1. Trimming at V came to 6 bases and at J to 6 bases, leaving 9 bases not matched to a gene. Germline V gene sequence: CDR1 SNHLY, CDR2 FYNNEI. The CDR3 runs 16 residues. The CDR3 DNA is TGTGCCAGCAGAGCAGCGGGACAGGGGGCGATTCAGCCCCAGCATTTT. This codes for CASRAAGQGAIQPQHF.

The chain carries TRBV5-4 and TRBJ2-7, with D perhaps given as TRBD1 or TRBD2 (5 bases each). The germline CDR1 and CDR2 sequences are SGHNT and YYREEE (reference sequence). The CDR3 has 13 residues. V was pared by 2 bases and J by 7 bases, with 13 bases between. The CDR3 here is CASSFGGFGEQYF. The CDR3 DNA reads TGTGCCAGCAGCTTTGGGGGTTTCGGGGAGCAGTACTTC. The whole variable domain, remainder taken from reference TRBV5-4 and TRBJ2-7, is ETGVTQSPTHLIKTRGQQVTLRCSSQSGHNTVSWYQQALGQGPQFIFQYYREEENGRGNFPPRFSGLQFPNYSSELNVNALELDDSALYLCASSFGGFGEQYFGPGTRLTVT.

The chain employs TRBV7-2 and TRBJ1-4; D might be TRBD1 (6 bases). Deletions cut 5 bases from V and 8 bases from J, with 15 bases between. This CDR3 region has 14 residues. From germline, CDR1 is SGHTA and CDR2 FQGNSA. The CDR3, as DNA: TGTGCCAGCAGCGGAGCGGGGGCTCGAGAAAAACTGTTTTTT. As protein: CASSGAGAREKLFF.

The chain has TRBV11-3 and TRBJ2-3; 14 nucleotides agree with TRBD2. The CDR3 extends over 16 amino acids. V gave up 5 bases and J gave up 1 base; unmatched junction bases: 2. Germline V lookup: CDR1 SGHNT, CDR2 YENEEA. The CDR3 here is CASSPGLAGGTDTQYF. The CDR3 DNA is TGTGCCAGCAGCCCGGGACTAGCGGGGGGCACAGATACGCAGTATTTT.

This clone was found a few times. The chain combines TRBV27 with TRBJ1-3, with D unresolved. The V gene's germline CDR1 is MNHEY and CDR2 SMNVEV (reference sequence). V was cut by 5 bases and J by 0 bases, with 11 bases left in between. The CDR3 has 15 residues. The CDR3 sequence is CASSADGYSGNTIYF. CDR3 in DNA: TGTGCCAGCAGTGCGGACGGATACTCTGGAAACACCATATATTTT.

The chain uses TRBV6-6 and TRBJ1-1, with D unclear. The CDR3 is 12 residues long. Between the trimmed V and J ends, which lost 0 bases and 6 bases, there was a span of 5 bases. Per the germline V gene, CDR1 is MNHNY and CDR2 is SVGAGI (reference sequence). The CDR3 spells CASSYSKSEAFF. The CDR3 DNA is TGTGCCAGCAGTTACTCGAAGTCTGAAGCTTTCTTT.

The V call is TRBV5-1, the J call TRBJ2-4, with D perhaps TRBD1 or TRBD2 (5 bases each). Germline values: CDR1 SGHRS, CDR2 YFSETQ. Trimming removed 0 bases at V and 5 bases at J, with 18 bases between. This CDR3 is 17 amino acids long. The CDR3 DNA follows: TGCGCCAGCAGCTTGGAAGGCGGGTGGCGACAGCAAAACATTCAGTACTTC. Its translation is CASSLEGGWRQQNIQYF.

V and J are TRBV4-3 and TRBJ2-7, with D maybe TRBD1 (6 bases). The V gene's germline CDR1 is LGHNA and CDR2 YSLEER. The CDR3 has 16 residues. With 2 bases removed from V and 5 bases from J, the gap between germline ends came to 19 bases. CDR3 DNA: TGCGCCAGCAGCCAAACCCGACAGGTCCCCTGGGACGAGCAGTACTTC. Amino acids: CASSQTRQVPWDEQYF.

The V call is TRBV7-9, the J call TRBJ1-1; no firm D call. This CDR3 is 16 amino acids long. The germline V gene has CDR1 SEHNR and CDR2 FQNEAQ (reference sequence). Trimming shortened V by 2 bases and J by 2 bases, and 15 bases separated the two germline ends. The CDR3 DNA is TGTGCCAGCAGCTTACCATCCAGTAGGGTTAACACTGAAGCTTTCTTT. Its protein product is CASSLPSSRVNTEAFF.

This rearrangement joins TRBV5-1 to TRBJ2-2; tentatively, D is TRBD2 (6 bases). V was shortened by 7 bases and J by 3 bases, with 10 bases between the two germline ends. The CDR3 extends over 13 amino acids. CDR1 and CDR2 (germline): SGHRS, YFSETQ. The CDR3 protein is CASQWGDTGELFF. The CDR3 nucleotides read TGCGCCAGCCAGTGGGGGGACACCGGGGAGCTGTTTTTT.

This chain connects TRBV19 to TRBJ2-2; D is possibly TRBD2 (6 bases). The germline V and J ends were trimmed by 5 bases and 4 bases, with 14 bases remaining between them. The CDR3 has 15 amino acids. Looked up from germline, CDR1 is LNHDA and CDR2 is SQIVND (reference sequence). The DNA of the CDR3 is TGTGCCAGTAGTTTGTGGGAGGTTAGCACCGGGGAGCTGTTTTTT. It is translated as CASSLWEVSTGELFF.

In this sample, this clone turned up once. The gene calls are TRBV7-8 and TRBJ2-5, with D hard to call. CDR1 is SGHVS, CDR2 FQNEAQ, per germline. The CDR3 has 13 residues. V lost 5 bases and J lost 5, with 12 bases in between. The CDR3 DNA is TGTGCCAGCAGCGAAGATAGGTGGGAGACCCAGTACTTC. As protein: CASSEDRWETQYF.

The chain combines TRBV7-6 with TRBJ2-3; a possible D gene is TRBD2 (6 bases). Germline-derived CDR1 and CDR2 are SGHVS and FNYEAQ. Deletions cut 2 bases from V and 0 bases from J, with 12 bases between. The CDR3 is 16 amino acids. CDR3 loop: CASSLSVGTSTDTQYF. CDR3 sequence (DNA): TGTGCCAGCAGCTTAAGCGTCGGGACTAGCACAGATACGCAGTATTTT.

V and J are TRBV29-1 and TRBJ2-7; 9 bases map to TRBD1. Germline CDR1 is SQVTM and CDR2 is ANQGSEA. V was pared by 5 bases and J by 4 bases, with 9 bases of the junction left unmatched. The CDR3 runs 14 residues. CDR3 DNA sequence: TGCAGCGTTTTGCTCGGGACAGGGTTGTACGAGCAGTACTTC. It yields the protein CSVLLGTGLYEQYF.

This clone appeared a few times. The chain links TRBV27 to TRBJ2-7; 8 nucleotides align to TRBD1. Unmatched junction bases numbered 12, after V lost 4 bases and J lost 7 bases. Germline V CDR1 and CDR2: MNHEY, SMNVEV (reference sequence). The CDR3 sequence is 15 residues long. The CDR3 bases are TGTGCCAGCAGTTCTGTCGCGACAGGGGATTGGGAGCAGTACTTC. This gives the protein CASSSVATGDWEQYF.

This clone was observed a single time. The chain employs TRBV19 and TRBJ1-6; the D is unclear. The V gene's germline CDR1 is LNHDA and CDR2 SQIVND (reference sequence). Deletions cut 8 bases from V and 2 bases from J, with 10 bases between. CDR3 size: 14 residues. The CDR3 here is CASGFNTYNSPLHF. CDR3 coding DNA: TGTGCCAGTGGTTTTAATACCTATAATTCACCCCTCCACTTT. The whole variable domain, filled in from reference TRBV19 and TRBJ1-6, reads DGGITQSPKYLFRKEGQNVTLSCEQNLNHDAMYWYRQDPGQGLRLIYYSQIVNDFQKGDIAEGYSVSREKKESFPLTVTSAQKNPTAFYLCASGFNTYNSPLHFGNGTRLTVT.